The 23 T cell receptor beta chains in this list originate from one sample, sequenced in a study of regulatory T cells in long-lasting Graves disease (TCRdb year 2021). Per the publication, the time point label means: persistent/refractory GD, antithyroid drugs over 5 years with positive TRAb. RNA was extracted from PBMCs in TRIzol for both TCR sequencing and RNA sequencing. The library was made by multiplex PCR. These reads were obtained on an Illumina HiSeq 4000. To build TCR beta libraries, CDR3 regions were amplified by Arm-PCR using iRepertoire HTBI primers. TCRdb applied fastp at Q25 and MiXCR to the public reads, then kept only in-frame beta chains. Identical CDR3 proteins give one entry, which carries the most common genes and DNA. A total of some 440,000 distinct CDR3 sequences appear in this sample, less than 25% of them only once. The ten biggest clones cover less than 9% of the sample. Sample: peripheral blood mononuclear cells (PBMCs), taken when the disease was refractory, from a patient treated with antithyroid drugs. The receptors were gathered from a female donor with Graves disease.

V usage is TRBV4-2 and J usage is TRBJ1-4; D is ambiguous. Trimming stripped 4 bases from V and 8 bases from J, with 17 bases between. The length of the CDR3 is 15 residues. CDR1 and CDR2 from the germline V gene are LGHNA and YNFKEQ. The CDR3 region is CASSRRSEGQEKLFF. Written as DNA, the CDR3 is TGTGCCAGCAGCCGACGATCAGAGGGTCAGGAAAAACTGTTTTTT.

This clonotype was seen ten or more times. The rearrangement links TRBV2 to TRBJ1-5, with TRBD1 as a possible D gene (5 bases). Germline CDR1 reads SNHLY; CDR2 reads FYNNEI. This CDR3 region has 15 residues. V dropped 1 base and J dropped 5 bases, with 12 bases sitting between them. This CDR3 is CASSEVGGIHQPQHF. The DNA of the CDR3 is TGTGCCAGCAGTGAAGTTGGGGGGATACATCAGCCCCAGCATTTT.

This clonotype was picked up many times. The J gene is TRBJ2-7, the V gene TRBV28, with 9 bases aligning to TRBD1. The CDR3 is 13 amino acids. Germline assignment: CDR1 MDHEN and CDR2 SYDVKM. The ends lost 6 bases at V and 7 bases at J; junction bases unmatched: 7. The chain's CDR3 is CASRGTGLWEQYF. CDR3 DNA: TGTGCCAGCAGGGGGACAGGGCTATGGGAGCAGTACTTC.

The genes are TRBV5-4 and TRBJ2-6, with TRBD2 matching over 10 bases. The trim removed 0 bases at V and 4 bases at J, leaving 10 bases unmatched. The CDR3 spans 19 residues. Germline loops: CDR1 SGHNT, CDR2 YYREEE (reference sequence). CDR3 nucleotides: TGTGCCAGCAGCTTGGGGGGCAGCGGGAGGGCCTACGGGGCCAACGTCCTGACTTTC. Its translation: CASSLGGSGRAYGANVLTF.

This clonotype was detected ten times or more. The chain combines TRBV20-1 with TRBJ2-5; D is perhaps TRBD1 or TRBD2 (6 bases each). Germline V lookup: CDR1 DFQATT, CDR2 SNEGSKA (reference sequence). V was shortened by 0 bases and J by 5 bases, with 7 bases between the two germline ends. This CDR3 spans 12 amino acids. CDR3 sequence: CSAREGGETQYF. In DNA, the CDR3 is TGCAGTGCTAGAGAAGGGGGGGAGACCCAGTACTTC.

In this sample, this clonotype turned up many times. The V gene is TRBV20-1, the J gene TRBJ2-5; D could derive from TRBD1 or TRBD2 (6 bases each). Germline loops: CDR1 DFQATT, CDR2 SNEGSKA (reference sequence). The V and J ends lost 7 bases and 5 bases respectively, with 20 bases between them. The CDR3 extends over 14 amino acids. Written as DNA, the CDR3 is TGCAGTGGGGCCCTACTAGTGGGGGGCGAGACCCAGTACTTC. Translating gives CSGALLVGGETQYF.

This clonotype was seen just once. V gene TRBV20-1 combines with J gene TRBJ1-1; D remains ambiguous. V lost 4 bases to trimming and J lost 2 bases, with 8 bases between them. The CDR3 extends over 12 amino acids. Germline-derived CDR1 and CDR2 are DFQATT and SNEGSKA (reference sequence). CDR3 sequence: CSAILLNTEAFF. As DNA, the CDR3 is TGCAGTGCTATTCTCCTAAACACTGAAGCTTTCTTT.

This clonotype was observed once. CDR3 region: CASSFPAGYTDTQYF. The DNA for the CDR3 is TGTGCCAGCAGCTTCCCAGCGGGCTACACAGATACGCAGTATTTT. The chain couples TRBV7-9 to TRBJ2-3, with D possibly TRBD2 on 6 matching bases. In germline, CDR1 is SEHNR, CDR2 FQNEAQ (reference sequence). V shed 3 bases and J shed 2 bases, with 12 bases lying between them. The CDR3 is made up of 15 amino acids.

The gene calls are TRBV10-3 and TRBJ2-7; TRBD1 matches at 8 bases. The germline gives CDR1 ENHRY, CDR2 SYGVKD. V was clipped by 6 bases and J by 5 bases; unmatched bases: 9. The CDR3 sequence is 14 residues long. The CDR3 sequence is CAIRFDRGGNEQYF. In nucleotides, the CDR3 is TGTGCCATCAGGTTTGACAGGGGCGGAAACGAGCAGTACTTC.

The rearrangement joins TRBV20-1 to TRBJ1-5; possible D gene TRBD1, 5 bases. The CDR3 consists of 16 residues. Germline V lookup: CDR1 DFQATT, CDR2 SNEGSKA (reference sequence). Trimming removed 5 bases at V and 3 bases at J, with 20 bases between. The CDR3 reads CSARPTGQGANQPQHF. The CDR3 DNA follows: TGCAGTGCTCGACCTACTGGGCAGGGCGCCAATCAGCCCCAGCATTTT.

This clonotype was seen many times. The gene calls are TRBV27 and TRBJ2-7; 8 bases map to TRBD1. Germline V gene lookup returns CDR1 MNHEY and CDR2 SMNVEV (reference sequence). CDR3 length: 17 amino acids. After removal of 2 bases from V and 2 bases from J, the junction contained 11 bases not matched to a gene. The CDR3 coding sequence is TGTGCCAGCAGTTTAGGGCACAGGGGGAATTTTGCCTACGAGCAGTACTTC. The encoded protein is CASSLGHRGNFAYEQYF.

This clonotype was detected only a few times. The J gene is TRBJ1-2, the V gene TRBV4-3; TRBD1 agrees at 11 bases. The CDR3 consists of 16 residues. V trimming: 0 bases; J trimming: 7 bases; junction bases outside the gene matches: 7. The germline V gene encodes CDR1 LGHNA and CDR2 YSLEER. This CDR3 reads CASSQDLGQGAVGYTF. DNA for the CDR3: TGCGCCAGCAGCCAAGACCTAGGACAGGGGGCGGTTGGCTACACCTTC.

The table lists this clonotype with a few counts. The chain combines TRBV7-3 with TRBJ2-7, with D possibly being TRBD2 (6 bases). The CDR3 runs 15 residues. Germline CDR1 and CDR2: SGHTA and FQGTGA. Trimming removed 1 base at V and 4 bases at J, with 14 bases between. The CDR3 bases are TGTGCCAGCAGCTTAATACGGGGGAGGAAATACGAGCAGTACTTC. Residues: CASSLIRGRKYEQYF.

The rearrangement joins TRBV7-3 to TRBJ1-6; D remains unclear. V lost 5 bases to trimming and J lost 7 bases, with 15 bases between them. From germline, CDR1 is SGHTA and CDR2 FQGTGA. The CDR3 runs 15 residues. This CDR3 is CASSTFSRPNSPLHF. The DNA of the CDR3 is TGTGCCAGCAGCACGTTTTCTAGACCGAATTCACCCCTCCACTTT. The complete variable domain, with remaining parts taken from reference TRBV7-3 and TRBJ1-6, reads GAGVSQTPSNKVTEKGKYVELRCDPISGHTALYWYRQSLGQGPEFLIYFQGTGAADDSGLPNDRFFAVRPEGSVSTLKIQRTERGDSAVYLCASSTFSRPNSPLHFGNGTRLTVT.

The CDR3 region has the DNA TGTGCCAGTAGCACAGGACTAGCGGGAGGTTTTGAGACCCAGTACTTC. Encoded protein: CASSTGLAGGFETQYF. The chain uses TRBV19 and TRBJ2-5, with TRBD2 matching over 14 bases. The V gene's germline CDR1 is LNHDA and CDR2 SQIVND (reference sequence). After removal of 6 bases from V and 5 bases from J, the junction contained 8 bases not matched to a gene. The CDR3 is 16 residues long.

This rearrangement joins TRBV27 to TRBJ2-6, with TRBD1 matching over 7 bases. V dropped 5 bases and J dropped 1; count of bases not matched to a gene: 11. CDR1 and CDR2 (germline): MNHEY, SMNVEV (reference sequence). This CDR3 contains 18 residues. DNA for the CDR3: TGTGCCAGCAGTGGAGCCAGGGGGAGTAGGTCTGGGGCCAACGTCCTGACTTTC. Its translation: CASSGARGSRSGANVLTF.

V gene TRBV7-6 combines with J gene TRBJ2-7; D gene ambiguous. V lost 1 base and J lost 5, with 9 bases in between. Germline assignment: CDR1 SGHVS and CDR2 FNYEAQ. This CDR3 spans 13 amino acids. The CDR3, as DNA: TGTGCCAGCAGCTTAGTTCCTTCGGACGAGCAGTACTTC. The encoded protein is CASSLVPSDEQYF.

In this sample, this clonotype turned up many times. The V and J genes are TRBV7-6 and TRBJ1-1; D ambiguous. The CDR3 spans 15 residues. V was cut by 2 bases and J by 2 bases, with 12 bases left in between. Germline CDR1 and CDR2: SGHVS and FNYEAQ. The CDR3 loop reads CASSLINSPNTEAFF. The CDR3 bases are TGTGCCAGCAGCTTAATAAACAGCCCAAACACTGAAGCTTTCTTT.

This clonotype showed up many times. V and J are TRBV7-9 and TRBJ1-4; maybe TRBD1 (5 bases). This CDR3 has 17 amino acids. Germline loops: CDR1 SEHNR, CDR2 FQNEAQ (reference sequence). V was cut by 2 bases and J by 0 bases, with 13 bases left in between. The CDR3, as DNA: TGTGCCAGCAGCTTAACAGGACTACTTGCAACTAATGAAAAACTGTTTTTT. Translated, it gives CASSLTGLLATNEKLFF. Supplemented by reference TRBV7-9 and TRBJ1-4, the full variable domain reads DTGVSQNPRHKITKRGQNVTFRCDPISEHNRLYWYRQTLGQGPEFLTYFQNEAQLEKSRLLSDRFSAERPKGSFSTLEIQRTEQGDSAMYLCASSLTGLLATNEKLFFGSGTQLSVL.

This clonotype was observed at least ten times. The chain couples TRBV11-2 to TRBJ2-5, with 11 bases lining up with TRBD2. In germline, CDR1 is SGHAT, CDR2 FQNNGV. Trimming cost V 3 bases and J 2 bases; bases outside gene matches: 5. This CDR3 is 16 amino acids long. For the CDR3, the DNA is TGTGCCAGCAGCTTCCGACTAGCGGGATGGCAAGAGACCCAGTACTTC. It is translated as CASSFRLAGWQETQYF.

This clonotype was seen ten or more times. The chain joins TRBV6-1 to TRBJ1-5, with 10 bases aligning to TRBD1. The germline V gene encodes CDR1 MNHNS and CDR2 SASEGT. V was clipped by 5 bases and J by 1 base; unmatched bases: 5. This CDR3 is built from 16 residues. The CDR3 protein is CASSPRTGGSNQPQHF. CDR3 DNA sequence: TGTGCCAGCAGTCCCCGGACAGGGGGGAGCAATCAGCCCCAGCATTTT.

This clonotype was seen at least ten times. This chain joins TRBV2 and TRBJ2-7; perhaps D is TRBD1 or TRBD2 (7 bases each). Germline CDR1 and CDR2: SNHLY and FYNNEI. This CDR3 region has 16 residues. Trimming removed 4 bases at V and 2 bases at J, with 18 bases between. This chain's CDR3 is CASSGPAGQLTYEQYF. In nucleotides, the CDR3 is TGTGCCAGCAGTGGCCCAGCGGGACAGTTAACCTACGAGCAGTACTTC.

In its sample, this clonotype was seen many times. The chain has TRBV7-9 and TRBJ2-4; D gene unclear. Germline V gene lookup returns CDR1 SEHNR and CDR2 FQNEAQ (reference sequence). This CDR3 spans 14 amino acids. The V end was cut by 1 base, the J end by 0 bases, with 4 bases between. In DNA form, the CDR3 reads TGTGCCAGCAGCTTAGATCTAGCCAAAAACATTCAGTACTTC. Translation gives CASSLDLAKNIQYF.